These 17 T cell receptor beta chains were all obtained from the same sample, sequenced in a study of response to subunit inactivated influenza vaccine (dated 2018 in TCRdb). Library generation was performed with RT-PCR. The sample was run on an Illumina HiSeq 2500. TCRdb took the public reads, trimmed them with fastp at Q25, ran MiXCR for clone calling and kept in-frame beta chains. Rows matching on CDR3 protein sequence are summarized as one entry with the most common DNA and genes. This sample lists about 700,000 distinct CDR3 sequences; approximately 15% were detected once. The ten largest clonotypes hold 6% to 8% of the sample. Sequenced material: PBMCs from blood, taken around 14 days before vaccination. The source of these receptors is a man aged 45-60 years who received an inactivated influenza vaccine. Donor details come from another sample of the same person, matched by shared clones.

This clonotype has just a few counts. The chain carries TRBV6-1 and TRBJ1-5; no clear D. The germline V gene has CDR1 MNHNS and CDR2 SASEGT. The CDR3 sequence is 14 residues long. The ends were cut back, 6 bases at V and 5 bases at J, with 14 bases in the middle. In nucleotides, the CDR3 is TGTGCCAGCAGCGGTTTCAAGAGGGATCAGCCCCAGCATTTT. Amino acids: CASSGFKRDQPQHF.

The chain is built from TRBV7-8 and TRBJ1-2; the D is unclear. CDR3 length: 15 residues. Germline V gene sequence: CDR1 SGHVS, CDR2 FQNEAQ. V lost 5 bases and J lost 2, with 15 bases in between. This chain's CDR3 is CASSLRRAGNYGYTF. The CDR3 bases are TGTGCCAGCAGCCTCCGACGGGCGGGCAACTATGGCTACACCTTC.

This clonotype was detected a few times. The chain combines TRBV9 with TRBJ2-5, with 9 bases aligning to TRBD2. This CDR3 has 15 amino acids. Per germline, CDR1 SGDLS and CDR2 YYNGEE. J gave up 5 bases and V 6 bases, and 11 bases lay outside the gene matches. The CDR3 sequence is CASTNHGTSQETQYF. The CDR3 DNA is TGTGCCAGCACCAACCACGGGACTAGCCAGGAGACCCAGTACTTC.

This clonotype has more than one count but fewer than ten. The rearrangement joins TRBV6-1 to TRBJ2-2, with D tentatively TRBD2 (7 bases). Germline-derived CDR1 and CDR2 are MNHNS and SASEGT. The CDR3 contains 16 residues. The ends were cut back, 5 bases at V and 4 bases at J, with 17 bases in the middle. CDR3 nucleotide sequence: TGTGCCAGCAGTCGCCCCGGGGGGCGAAGCACCGGGGAGCTGTTTTTT. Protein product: CASSRPGGRSTGELFF.

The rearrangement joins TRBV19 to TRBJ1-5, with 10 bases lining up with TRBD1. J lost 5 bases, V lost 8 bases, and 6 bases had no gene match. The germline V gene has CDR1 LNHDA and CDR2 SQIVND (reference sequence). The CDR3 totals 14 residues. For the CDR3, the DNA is TGTGCCAGTTCGGGACAGGGGAACCATCAGCCCCAGCATTTT. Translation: CASSGQGNHQPQHF.

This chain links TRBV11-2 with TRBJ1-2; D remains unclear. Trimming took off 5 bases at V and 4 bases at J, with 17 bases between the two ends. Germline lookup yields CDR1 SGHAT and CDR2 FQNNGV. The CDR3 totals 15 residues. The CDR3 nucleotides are TGTGCCAGCAGCCTAACCCCAGCGGGCGTCTATGGCTACACCTTC. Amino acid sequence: CASSLTPAGVYGYTF. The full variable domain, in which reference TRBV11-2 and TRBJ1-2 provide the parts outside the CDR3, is EAGVAQSPRYKIIEKRQSVAFWCNPISGHATLYWYQQILGQGPKLLIQFQNNGVVDDSQLPKDRFSAERLKGVDSTLKIQPAKLEDSAVYLCASSLTPAGVYGYTFGSGTRLTVV.

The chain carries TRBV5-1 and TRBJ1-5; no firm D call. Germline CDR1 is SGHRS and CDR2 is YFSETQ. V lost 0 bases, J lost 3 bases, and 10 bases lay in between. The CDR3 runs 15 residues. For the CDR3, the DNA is TGCGCCAGCAGCTTGGCGCCAGGATACAATCAGCCCCAGCATTTT. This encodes CASSLAPGYNQPQHF. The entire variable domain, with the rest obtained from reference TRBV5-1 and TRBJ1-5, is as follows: KAGVTQTPRYLIKTRGQQVTLSCSPISGHRSVSWYQQTPGQGLQFLFEYFSETQRNKGNFPGRFSGRQFSNSRSEMNVSTLELGDSALYLCASSLAPGYNQPQHFGDGTRLSIL.

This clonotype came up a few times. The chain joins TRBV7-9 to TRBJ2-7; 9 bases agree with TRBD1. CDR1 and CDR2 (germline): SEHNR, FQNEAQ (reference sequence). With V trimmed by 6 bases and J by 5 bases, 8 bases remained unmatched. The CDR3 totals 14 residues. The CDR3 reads CASSSGQGFHEQYF. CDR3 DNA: TGTGCCAGCAGTTCGGGACAGGGTTTTCACGAGCAGTACTTC. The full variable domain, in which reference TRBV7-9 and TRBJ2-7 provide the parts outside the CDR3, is DTGVSQNPRHKITKRGQNVTFRCDPISEHNRLYWYRQTLGQGPEFLTYFQNEAQLEKSRLLSDRFSAERPKGSFSTLEIQRTEQGDSAMYLCASSSGQGFHEQYFGPGTRLTVT.

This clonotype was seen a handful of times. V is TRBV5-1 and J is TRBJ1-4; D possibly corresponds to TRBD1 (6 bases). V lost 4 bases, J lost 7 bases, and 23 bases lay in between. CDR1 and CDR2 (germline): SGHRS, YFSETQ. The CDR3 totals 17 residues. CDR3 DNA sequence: TGCGCCAGCAGCCAACCGGACGGAGGGGGTCTTGGTGAAAAACTGTTTTTT. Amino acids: CASSQPDGGGLGEKLFF.

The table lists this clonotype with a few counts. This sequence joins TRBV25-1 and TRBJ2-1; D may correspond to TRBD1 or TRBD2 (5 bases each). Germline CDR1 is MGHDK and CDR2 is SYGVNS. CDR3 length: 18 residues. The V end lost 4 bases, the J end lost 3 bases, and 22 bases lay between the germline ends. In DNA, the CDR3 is TGTGCCAGCAGTGGGGGGACCCAATGGCCCTCGGGCTACAATGAGCAGTTCTTC. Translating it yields CASSGGTQWPSGYNEQFF.

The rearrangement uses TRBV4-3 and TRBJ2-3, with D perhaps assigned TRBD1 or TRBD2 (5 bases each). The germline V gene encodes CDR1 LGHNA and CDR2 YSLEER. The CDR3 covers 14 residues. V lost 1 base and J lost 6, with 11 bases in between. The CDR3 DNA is TGCGCCAGCAGCCAAGGGGTAAGGGACGATACGCAGTATTTT. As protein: CASSQGVRDDTQYF.

In DNA, the CDR3 is TGTGCCAGCAGTTCAAACCTCGGGAGTCTGGGCTATGGCTACACCTTC. It specifies CASSSNLGSLGYGYTF. The chain carries TRBV28 and TRBJ1-2; no definite D call. Trimming took 4 bases from V and 4 from J, leaving 19 bases between them. The germline V gene has CDR1 MDHEN and CDR2 SYDVKM. The CDR3 loop spans 16 amino acids.

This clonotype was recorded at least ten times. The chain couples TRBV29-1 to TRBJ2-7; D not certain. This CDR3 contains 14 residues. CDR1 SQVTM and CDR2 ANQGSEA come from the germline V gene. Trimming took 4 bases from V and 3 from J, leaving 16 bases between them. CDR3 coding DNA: TGCAGCGTTGGGCTTAGTGGGCGCGACTACGAGCAGTACTTC. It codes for CSVGLSGRDYEQYF.

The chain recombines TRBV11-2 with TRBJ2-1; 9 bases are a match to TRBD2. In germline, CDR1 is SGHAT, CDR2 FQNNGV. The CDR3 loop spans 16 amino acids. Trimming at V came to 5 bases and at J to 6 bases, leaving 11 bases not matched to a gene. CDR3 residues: CASSRWGGGASNEQFF. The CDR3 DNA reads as TGTGCCAGCAGCCGATGGGGCGGGGGGGCTTCCAATGAGCAGTTCTTC.

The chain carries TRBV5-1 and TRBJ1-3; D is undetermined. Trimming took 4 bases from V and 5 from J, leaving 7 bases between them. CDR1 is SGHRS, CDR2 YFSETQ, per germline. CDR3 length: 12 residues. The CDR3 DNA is TGCGCCAGCAGCCCAGACAGAAACACCATATATTTT. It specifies CASSPDRNTIYF.

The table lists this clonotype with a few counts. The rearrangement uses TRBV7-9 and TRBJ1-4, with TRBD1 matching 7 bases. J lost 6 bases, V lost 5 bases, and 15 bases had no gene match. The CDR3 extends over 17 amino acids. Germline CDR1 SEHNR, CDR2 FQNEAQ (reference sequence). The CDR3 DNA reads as TGTGCCAGCAGCCTGACCCGTTCAGGGGGGGGAGATGAAAAACTGTTTTTT. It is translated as CASSLTRSGGGDEKLFF.

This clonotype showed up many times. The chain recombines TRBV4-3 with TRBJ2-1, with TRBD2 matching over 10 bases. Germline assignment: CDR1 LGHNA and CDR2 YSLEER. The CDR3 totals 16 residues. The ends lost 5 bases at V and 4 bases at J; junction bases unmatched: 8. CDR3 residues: CASSATTSGLYNEQFF. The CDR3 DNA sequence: TGCGCCAGCAGCGCAACGACTAGCGGGTTATACAATGAGCAGTTCTTC.